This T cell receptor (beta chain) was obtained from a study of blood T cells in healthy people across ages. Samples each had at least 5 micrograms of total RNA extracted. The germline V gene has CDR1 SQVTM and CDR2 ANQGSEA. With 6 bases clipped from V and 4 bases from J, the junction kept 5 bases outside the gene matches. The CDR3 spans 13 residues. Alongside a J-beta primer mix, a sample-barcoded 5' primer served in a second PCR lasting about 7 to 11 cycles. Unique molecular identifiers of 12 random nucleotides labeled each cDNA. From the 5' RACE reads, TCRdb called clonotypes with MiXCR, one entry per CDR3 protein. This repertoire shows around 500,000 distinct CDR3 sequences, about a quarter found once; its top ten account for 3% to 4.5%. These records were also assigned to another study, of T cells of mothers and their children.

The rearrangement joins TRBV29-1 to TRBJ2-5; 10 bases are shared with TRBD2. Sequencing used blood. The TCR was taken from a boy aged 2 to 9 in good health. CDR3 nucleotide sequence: TGCAGCGTCAAGACTAGCGGGCCAGAGACCCAGTACTTC. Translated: CSVKTSGPETQYF. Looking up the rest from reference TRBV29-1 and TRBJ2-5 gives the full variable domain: SAVISQKPSRDICQRGTSLTIQCQVDSQVTMMFWYRQQPGQSLTLIATANQGSEATYESGFVIDKFPISRPNLTFSTLTVSNMSPEDSSIYLCSVKTSGPETQYFGPGTRLLVL.